One sample yielded the 4 T cell receptor beta chains listed below, sequenced in a study of OX40 agonist ivuxolimab in advanced cancers. Using immunoSEQ multiplex PCR, the repertoire was profiled, and TCRdb retains in-frame clones only, with some absent. Of about 90,000 clones in the sample, over 80% were seen once. Sequences were derived from CD4+ or CD8+ T cells sorted from blood, sampled in a trial of the OX40 agonist ivuxolimab. All receptors come from an adult with an advanced solid tumor such as melanoma, head and neck, liver or kidney cancer.

The chain links TRBV29-1 to TRBJ1-2; D might be TRBD1 (5 bases). Germline values: CDR1 SQVTM, CDR2 ANQGSEA. With 0 bases removed from V and 8 bases from J, the gap between germline ends came to 19 bases. CDR3 length: 15 residues. CDR3 amino acids: CSVEEGGAAERGYTF. The CDR3 DNA follows: TGCAGCGTTGAAGAAGGAGGGGCCGCAGAGCGAGGCTACACCTTC.

The chain couples TRBV19 to TRBJ2-3; TRBD1 matches at 9 bases. V dropped 5 bases and J dropped 2; count of bases not matched to a gene: 8. The germline V gene has CDR1 LNHDA and CDR2 SQIVND (reference sequence). The CDR3 has 16 amino acids. The CDR3 region has the DNA TGTGCCAGTAGTGTCGAACAGGGGGCTTACACAGATACGCAGTATTTT. Its translation: CASSVEQGAYTDTQYF.

V gene TRBV6-1 combines with J gene TRBJ2-6; no firm D call. V was pared by 2 bases and J by 4 bases, with 9 bases between. Germline V gives CDR1 MNHNS, CDR2 SASEGT. This CDR3 has 15 residues. The CDR3 DNA is TGTGCCAGCAGTGAAACGGGCACGGGGGCCAACGTCCTGACTTTC. Its translation is CASSETGTGANVLTF.

The J gene is TRBJ2-1, the V gene TRBV7-3; perhaps TRBD2 as D (5 bases). The CDR3 spans 14 residues. CDR1 is SGHTA, CDR2 FQGTGA, per germline. Trimming removed 3 bases at V and 7 bases at J, with 13 bases between. The CDR3 coding sequence is TGTGCCAGCAGCTTGGGGTCTAGCAAAAATGAGCAGTTCTTC. Translation gives CASSLGSSKNEQFF.